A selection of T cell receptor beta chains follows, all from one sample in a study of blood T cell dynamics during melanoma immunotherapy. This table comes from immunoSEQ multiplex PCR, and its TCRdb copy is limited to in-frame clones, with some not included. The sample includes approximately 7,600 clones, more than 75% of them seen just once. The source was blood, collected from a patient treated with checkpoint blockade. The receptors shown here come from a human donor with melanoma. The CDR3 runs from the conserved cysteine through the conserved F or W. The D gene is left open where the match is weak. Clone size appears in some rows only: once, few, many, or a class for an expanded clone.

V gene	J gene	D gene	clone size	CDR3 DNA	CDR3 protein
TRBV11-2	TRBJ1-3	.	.	TGTGCCAGCAGCCCAGGGATTACTGGAAACACCATATATTTT	CASSPGITGNTIYF
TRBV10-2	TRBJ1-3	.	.	TGCGCCACCGGGGCTAACTCTGGAAACACCATATATTTT	CATGANSGNTIYF
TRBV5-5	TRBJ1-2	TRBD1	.	TGTGCCAGCAGCTTGGAGGTCACAGGGGGCAAAAACTATGGCTACACCTTC	CASSLEVTGGKNYGYTF
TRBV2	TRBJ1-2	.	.	TGTGCCAGCACTGTTTATCAGGGTGGAGGATACACCTTC	CASTVYQGGGYTF
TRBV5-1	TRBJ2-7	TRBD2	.	TGCGCCAGGGCGGGGGGTCCCTACGAGCAGTACTTC	CARAGGPYEQYF
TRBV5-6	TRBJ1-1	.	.	TGTGCCAGCAGCCTTCCCAAGGTACCTGGGAACACTGAAGCTTTCTTT	CASSLPKVPGNTEAFF
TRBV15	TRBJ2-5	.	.	TGTGCCACCAGCAGGGACAGTGGCCAAGAGACCCAGTACTTC	CATSRDSGQETQYF
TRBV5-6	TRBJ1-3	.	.	TGTGCCAGCAGCGAAAACAGGGCTGGAAACACCATATATTTT	CASSENRAGNTIYF
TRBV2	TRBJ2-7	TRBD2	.	TGTGCCAGCGCTACTAGCGGGGGCTTCAACGAGCAGTACTTC	CASATSGGFNEQYF
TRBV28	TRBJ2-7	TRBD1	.	TGTGCCAGCAGTCGAGCCGACAGGGGGGGTTGGGAGCAGTACTTC	CASSRADRGGWEQYF
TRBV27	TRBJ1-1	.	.	TGTGCCAGCAGGTATCGGGACACCTCTCTAGCTTTCTTT	CASRYRDTSLAFF
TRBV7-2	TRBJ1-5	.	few	TGTGCCAGCAGCTTAGAGTCAGGGTGGGGTCAGCCCCAGCATTTT	CASSLESGWGQPQHF